These 8 T cell receptor beta chains share one sample of origin, sequenced in a study of shared clonotypes between healthy human individuals. Sequencing was performed with immunoSEQ multiplex PCR; in TCRdb, only in-frame clones are kept and a portion is missing. The sample shows over 2 million clones, 95% of them seen only once. The sample was naive CD4+ T cells sorted from blood. The subset denotes: CD45RA+ positively selected. The origin of the receptors is a man aged 18 to 35 in good health.

Remarks on this clone: This may be a read error: a much more frequent sequence differs by one nucleotide. The chain links TRBV18 to TRBJ1-5, with D unclear. There are 12 residues in the CDR3. Trimming left V 1 base short and J 5 bases short, with 3 bases between. Germline V gene data show CDR1 as KGHSH and CDR2 as LQKENI. CDR3 amino acids: CASSPQDQPQHF. The CDR3 nucleotides read TGTGCCAGCTCACCACAGGATCAGCCCCAGCATTTT.

CDR3 bases: TGTGCCAGCAGCTTAGTTCCCGGGACAGAAAATGAAAAACTGTTTTTT. It translates to CASSLVPGTENEKLFF. The chain joins TRBV7-2 to TRBJ1-4; TRBD1 agrees at 7 bases. This CDR3 is built from 16 residues. V was clipped by 1 base and J by 5 bases; unmatched bases: 7. Germline CDR1 SGHTA, CDR2 FQGNSA. The entire variable domain, with the rest obtained from reference TRBV7-2 and TRBJ1-4, is as follows: GAGVSQSPSNKVTEKGKDVELRCDPISGHTALYWYRQSLGQGLEFLIYFQGNSAPDKSGLPSDRFSAERTGGSVSTLTIQRTQQEDSAVYLCASSLVPGTENEKLFFGSGTQLSVL.

This sequence joins TRBV6-5 and TRBJ2-7; tentative D call: TRBD1 (5 bases). CDR3 size: 15 residues. The germline gives CDR1 MNHEY, CDR2 SVGAGI. Trimming left V 0 bases short and J 3 bases short, with 12 bases between. CDR3 DNA: TGTGCCAGCAGTTACTCAAGGGATCAGGGCTACGAGCAGTACTTC. The encoded protein is CASSYSRDQGYEQYF.

The gene calls are TRBV28 and TRBJ2-7; D is perhaps TRBD2 (5 bases). The V end was cut by 5 bases, the J end by 5 bases, with 16 bases between. CDR1 and CDR2 (germline): MDHEN, SYDVKM. CDR3 length: 14 amino acids. This CDR3 is CASSPPGSRNEQYF. The CDR3 DNA is TGTGCCAGCAGTCCACCGGGATCAAGAAACGAGCAGTACTTC.

The V and J genes are TRBV18 and TRBJ2-2, with D uncertain. From germline, CDR1 is KGHSH and CDR2 LQKENI. The CDR3 runs to 13 residues. Trimming removed 3 bases from V and 7 bases from J, with 9 bases in between. CDR3 in amino acids: CASSPTGNGELFF. DNA for the CDR3: TGTGCCAGCTCACCCACGGGTAACGGGGAGCTGTTTTTT.

The chain employs TRBV10-3 and TRBJ1-4; the D is unclear. This CDR3 has 15 residues. Looked up from germline, CDR1 is ENHRY and CDR2 is SYGVKD. V was clipped by 0 bases and J by 0 bases, with 5 bases between them. DNA for the CDR3: TGTGCCATCAGTGAGTCCGATACAACTAATGAAAAACTGTTTTTT. This translates into CAISESDTTNEKLFF.

In the case of this clone: This sample also contains other DNA sequences that code for the same CDR3. This chain uses TRBV7-2 with TRBJ2-7, with a possible D match to TRBD2 (6 bases). The V and J ends lost 0 bases and 4 bases respectively, with 10 bases between them. There are 14 residues in the CDR3. Germline assignment: CDR1 SGHTA and CDR2 FQGNSA. The CDR3 loop reads CASSLAGGGYEQYF. For the CDR3, the DNA is TGTGCCAGCAGCTTAGCGGGAGGAGGTTACGAGCAGTACTTC.

The chain uses TRBV10-3 and TRBJ2-3; the D call may be TRBD1 or TRBD2 (6 bases each). Trimming cost V 6 bases and J 1 base, with 11 bases left between them. CDR1 is ENHRY and CDR2 is SYGVKD in the germline V gene. The CDR3 is 14 amino acids. As DNA, the CDR3 is TGTGCCATCAGCGGGGGCCGGGGCACAGATACGCAGTATTTT. It yields the protein CAISGGRGTDTQYF.